This T cell receptor (beta chain) emerged from a study of T cell repertoires in cytomegalovirus infection (dated by TCRdb to between 2017 and 2020). With respect to the entire study: Donor HLA type was relevant to the analysis, as public TCR beta signatures indicated carriage of CMV infection together with the matching HLA type.

Data came from an Illumina HiSeq 1500. Using fastp at Q25 and MiXCR, TCRdb reprocessed the public reads and kept productive beta chains. Rows with one shared CDR3 protein collapse into an entry with the most common genes and DNA. The sample table shows some 200,000 distinct CDR3 sequences, and 8.5% to 10% are seen once. The ten top clones hold roughly 4.8% of the sample. General conclusions and limits of the study: In the ex vivo response, HLA-C-restricted CMV-specific TCR beta clonotypes were dominant, and in two of eight donors the single most frequent clonotype came from this HLA-C-restricted group. In both this cohort and an independent roughly 400-donor cohort, the cumulative frequency of public TCR beta family members distinguished carriers of CMV infection plus the relevant HLA type.

Trimming at the junction amounts to 6 bases on V and 4 bases on J, and the germline ends lie 13 bases apart. As encoded in the germline V gene, CDR1 is MDHEN while CDR2 is SYDVKM. Spanning cysteine to phenylalanine, the CDR3 consists of 14 amino acids. This entry keeps only the CDR3 DNA: 42 bases, framed from base 1. This clonotype was observed a few times. Its antigen target is currently unknown. Base qualities are not at hand, and no much larger clone is one base apart. This chain is built from TRBV28 and TRBJ1-5; the D segment could be TRBD1, given 5 matching bases. Input material: PBMCs. This clonotype was obtained from a human donor in good health (CMV status not recorded). Some clones in this sample may be carry-over from other donors' samples. DNA sequence: TGTGCCAGCAGACCAGGGACTGTGAATCAGCCCCAGCATTTT. It codes for CASRPGTVNQPQHF.